The source of this T cell receptor beta chain is a study of shared clonotypes between healthy human individuals. Findings of the study overall: In this cohort, only blood was sampled, and tissue repertoires likely differ. Among donors, the sharing of clonotypes was expected to be influenced by sequencing depth.

To note about this clone: What it recognizes is unknown.

Losses at the gene ends were 0 bases for V and 4 bases for J; bases not matched to a gene: 3. This CDR3 comprises 16 residues. Germline V gene sequence: CDR1 KGHSH, CDR2 LQKENI. The authors ran the assay at deep level. The data were produced by immunoSEQ multiplex PCR, yet TCRdb's version contains in-frame clones alone and is incomplete. Of 500,000 to 650,000 clones listed, around 80% were seen once; the top ten hold more than 10%. Sequencing was carried out using PBMCs. V and J are TRBV18 and TRBJ2-1; TRBD2 aligns across 10 bases. This TCR derives from a woman aged 40 to 50 in good health. Some clones in this sample may be carry-over from other donors' samples. CDR3 protein: CASSPPGLAKYNEQFF. In DNA, the CDR3 is TGTGCCAGCTCACCACCGGGACTAGCGAAATACAATGAGCAGTTCTTC.